These 25 T cell receptor beta chains share one sample of origin, sequenced in a study of blood T cell repertoires in COVID-19. Produced via immunoSEQ multiplex PCR; TCRdb's table is partial and in-frame only. The sample lists around 140,000 clones, over 75% occurring once. Material for sequencing was peripheral blood. The receptors were sampled from a man aged 65 to 85 with active COVID-19.

The chain combines TRBV19 with TRBJ1-5; 10 nucleotides agree with TRBD1. V lost 5 bases to trimming and J lost 9 bases; unmatched junction nucleotides: 10. This CDR3 contains 15 residues. Germline V CDR1 and CDR2: LNHDA, SQIVND (reference sequence). CDR3 residues: CASSAGTGDTRPQHF. The CDR3 nucleotides read TGTGCCAGTAGTGCCGGGACAGGGGATACACGGCCCCAGCATTTT.

The chain combines TRBV4-2 with TRBJ2-7; D gene unclear. The length of the CDR3 is 12 residues. Trimming removed 2 bases at V and 5 bases at J, with 7 bases between. Per the germline V gene, CDR1 is LGHNA and CDR2 is YNFKEQ. The chain's CDR3 is CASSQTFHEQYF. CDR3 bases: TGTGCCAGCAGCCAAACTTTCCACGAGCAGTACTTC.

This clone has just a few counts. The gene calls are TRBV2 and TRBJ1-1; D is unresolved. The CDR3 spans 15 residues. CDR1 and CDR2 (germline): SNHLY, FYNNEI. Trimming removed 6 bases at V and 5 bases at J, with 19 bases between. The CDR3 nucleotides are TGTGCCAGCAGACCCCGGCGCGGAGGAGGAACTGAAGCTTTCTTT. Translated: CASRPRRGGGTEAFF.

The chain combines TRBV5-6 with TRBJ1-2; the D is unclear. V was trimmed by 5 bases and J by 7 bases, leaving 9 bases between them. There are 11 residues in the CDR3. Germline V gene sequence: CDR1 SGHDT, CDR2 YYEEEE. CDR3 DNA: TGTGCCAGCAGGTCCGGGTTTGGCTACACCTTC. Its translation: CASRSGFGYTF. The full variable domain, in which reference TRBV5-6 and TRBJ1-2 provide the parts outside the CDR3, is DAGVTQSPTHLIKTRGQQVTLRCSPKSGHDTVSWYQQALGQGPQFIFQYYEEEERQRGNFPDRFSGHQFPNYSSELNVNALLLGDSALYLCASRSGFGYTFGSGTRLTVV.

The gene calls are TRBV6-6 and TRBJ2-7, with D tentatively TRBD2 (5 bases). Germline V gene sequence: CDR1 MNHNY, CDR2 SVGAGI (reference sequence). The CDR3 spans 11 residues. V lost 6 bases and J 7 bases, leaving 10 bases between the germline ends. DNA of the CDR3: TGTGCCAGCAGCTACACGGGGGAGCAGTACTTC. Translation: CASSYTGEQYF.

The V call is TRBV28, the J call TRBJ2-7; 7 bases line up with TRBD2. This CDR3 comprises 15 residues. Trimming cost V 6 bases and J 7 bases; bases outside gene matches: 15. In germline, CDR1 is MDHEN, CDR2 SYDVKM. CDR3 in amino acids: CASSSRGAGREEQYF. CDR3 DNA sequence: TGTGCCAGCAGCTCCCGGGGCGCTGGGAGGGAAGAGCAGTACTTC.

The genes are TRBV6-2 or TRBV6-3 and TRBJ2-7; 10 positions agree with TRBD2. Germline trimming cut 4 bases from V and 2 bases from J; bases unmatched to any gene: 8. This CDR3 has 16 amino acids. The germline gives CDR1 MNHEY, CDR2 SVGEGT. The chain's CDR3 is CASSSILSGRAYEQYF. CDR3 DNA: TGTGCCAGCAGTTCCATCCTAAGCGGGAGGGCCTACGAGCAGTACTTC.

As DNA, the CDR3 is TGTGCCTGGAGTCACAGGGGGGCGGTCAATCAGCCCCAGCATTTT. Protein product: CAWSHRGAVNQPQHF. The genes are TRBV30 and TRBJ1-5; 8 positions match TRBD1. V trimming: 2 bases; J trimming: 3 bases; junction bases outside the gene matches: 6. The length of the CDR3 is 15 residues. Per the germline V gene, CDR1 is GTSNPN and CDR2 is SVGIG (reference sequence).

The CDR3, as DNA: TGTGCCAGCAGCTTCGTTCAAGAGACCCAGTACTTC. Protein: CASSFVQETQYF. This chain links TRBV12-3 or TRBV12-4 with TRBJ2-5; unclear D gene. The CDR3 is 12 residues long. V lost 6 bases to trimming and J lost 2 bases, with 7 bases between them.

With regard to this clone: Mismatch with germline at one junction end may stem from a read error. The identical CDR3 is also encoded by other nucleotide sequences in the sample. V gene TRBV5-4 combines with J gene TRBJ2-2, with 8 bases fitting TRBD2. Per germline, CDR1 SGHNT and CDR2 YYREEE (reference sequence). The CDR3 extends over 17 amino acids. The CDR3 is CASSLLSAGANTGELFF. CDR3 sequence (DNA): TGTGCCAGCAGCTTGTTGTCAGCGGGAGCTAACACCGGGGAACTGTTTTTT.

Remarks on this clone: Its ends do not fully match the called genes, so a read error is possible. The same CDR3 also results from other DNA sequences found in this sample. The gene calls are TRBV5-8 and TRBJ1-2, with 10 bases that match TRBD1. Per the germline V gene, CDR1 is SGHTS and CDR2 is YDEGEE. The CDR3 length is 14 residues. The CDR3 is CASSRDRGAYGYTF. CDR3 nucleotide sequence: TGTGCCAGCAGCCGGGACAGGGGCGCCTATGGCTACACTTTC.

The chain recombines TRBV5-4 with TRBJ2-5; 8 nucleotides align to TRBD1. Per the germline V gene, CDR1 is SGHNT and CDR2 is YYREEE (reference sequence). This CDR3 is built from 13 residues. The trim removed 1 base at V and 7 bases at J, leaving 3 bases unmatched. The CDR3 here is CASSLRGQGTQYF. The DNA of the CDR3 is TGTGCCAGCAGCTTGCGTGGACAGGGGACCCAGTACTTC.

This sequence joins TRBV4-1 and TRBJ1-2; TRBD1 might be the D (6 bases). Trimming cost V 5 bases and J 0 bases, with 13 bases left between them. Germline V gene data show CDR1 as MGHRA and CDR2 as YSYEKL. This CDR3 contains 15 residues. The CDR3 region has the DNA TGCGCCAGCAGCTTCCGGGACATAGCTAACTATGGCTACACCTTC. It is translated as CASSFRDIANYGYTF.

The rearrangement links TRBV28 to TRBJ1-2; 7 positions match TRBD1. Looked up from germline, CDR1 is MDHEN and CDR2 is SYDVKM. CDR3 length equals 14 residues. The V and J ends lost 5 bases and 4 bases, in that order; junction bases with no gene match: 7. For the CDR3, the DNA is TGTGCCAGCAGTCCCGACAGGGTCGGCTATGGCTACACCTTC. As protein: CASSPDRVGYGYTF.

CDR3 sequence: CASSYRQGPISGELFF. The CDR3 region has the DNA TGTGCCAGCAGCTATAGACAGGGGCCGATAAGCGGGGAGCTGTTTTTT. The J gene is TRBJ2-2, the V gene TRBV7-2, with 8 bases identical to TRBD1. The V and J ends lost 4 bases and 7 bases, in that order; junction bases with no gene match: 11. This CDR3 has 16 amino acids. The germline gives CDR1 SGHTA, CDR2 FQGNSA.

The chain links TRBV5-1 to TRBJ2-1, with TRBD2 as a possible D gene (5 bases). In germline, CDR1 is SGHRS, CDR2 YFSETQ. The CDR3 length is 16 residues. V shed 0 bases and J shed 4 bases, with 14 bases lying between them. In DNA, the CDR3 is TGCGCCAGCAGCTTGGGGGCGGACTTGCCTTACAATGAGCAGTTCTTC. This encodes CASSLGADLPYNEQFF. Supplemented by reference TRBV5-1 and TRBJ2-1, the full variable domain reads KAGVTQTPRYLIKTRGQQVTLSCSPISGHRSVSWYQQTPGQGLQFLFEYFSETQRNKGNFPGRFSGRQFSNSRSEMNVSTLELGDSALYLCASSLGADLPYNEQFFGPGTRLTVL.

The chain combines TRBV6-7 with TRBJ1-3, with a possible D match to TRBD1 (6 bases). TRBV6-7 is given ORF status, its function remaining uncertain. The V end lost 4 bases, the J end lost 4 bases, and 20 bases lay between the germline ends. This CDR3 comprises 17 residues. The chain's CDR3 is CASSFPGGRVEGNTIYF. In DNA form, the CDR3 reads TGTGCCAGCAGTTTTCCGGGGGGCAGGGTGGAAGGAAACACCATATATTTT.

The chain is built from TRBV6-2 or TRBV6-3 and TRBJ1-2; D is perhaps TRBD1 (5 bases). Germline CDR1 and CDR2: MNHEY and SVGEGT. The CDR3 runs 15 residues. V was shortened by 2 bases and J by 4 bases, with 14 bases between the two germline ends. CDR3 nucleotide sequence: TGTGCCAGCAGTTACGATCCCACAGGCCCCTATGGCTACACCTTC. Translated, it gives CASSYDPTGPYGYTF.

The chain has TRBV24-1 and TRBJ1-2, with TRBD1 matching over 8 bases. The germline V gene has CDR1 KGHDR and CDR2 SFDVKD. V dropped 5 bases and J dropped 5; count of bases not matched to a gene: 6. The CDR3 covers 14 residues. In DNA form, the CDR3 reads TGTGCCACCAGTGCTCGACAGGGGACTTATGGCTACACCTTC. Translated: CATSARQGTYGYTF.

Concerning this clone itself: The sample has other DNA sequences that encode this CDR3 too. The rearrangement joins TRBV3-1 (or the pseudogene TRBV3-2) to TRBJ2-7, with D perhaps matching TRBD1 (5 bases). The V and J ends lost 1 base and 2 bases respectively, with 9 bases between them. The CDR3 length is 14 residues. CDR1 is LGHDT and CDR2 is YNNKEL in the germline V gene (reference sequence). CDR3: CASSQGQSPYEQYF. The CDR3 nucleotides read TGTGCCAGCAGCCAAGGACAGTCACCCTACGAGCAGTACTTC.

The chain links TRBV30 to TRBJ1-2; TRBD1 aligns across 9 bases. CDR1 is GTSNPN, CDR2 SVGIG, per germline (reference sequence). Trimming took 2 bases from V and 8 from J; bases not matched to a gene: 6. The CDR3 consists of 13 residues. The CDR3 DNA sequence: TGTGCCTGGAGTAGGACAGGGGATAGCGGCTACACCTTC. Its translation is CAWSRTGDSGYTF.

In DNA form, the CDR3 reads TGTGCCAGCAGCGTCCCCGGGACAGTCTATGGCTACACCTTC. Amino acids: CASSVPGTVYGYTF. The chain combines TRBV5-6 with TRBJ1-2, with 7 bases aligning to TRBD1. This CDR3 contains 14 residues. Germline trimming cut 4 bases from V and 4 bases from J; bases unmatched to any gene: 7. Per germline, CDR1 SGHDT and CDR2 YYEEEE.

V and J are TRBV30 and TRBJ2-5; D is uncertain. In germline, CDR1 is GTSNPN, CDR2 SVGIG (reference sequence). V lost 0 bases to trimming and J lost 5 bases, with 10 bases between them. The CDR3 runs 13 residues. The CDR3 DNA follows: TGTGCCTGGAGTGTACCAGGTACGGAGACCCAGTACTTC. It codes for CAWSVPGTETQYF.

The rearrangement joins TRBV2 to TRBJ2-1; tentatively, D is TRBD2 (7 bases). Germline V gene sequence: CDR1 SNHLY, CDR2 FYNNEI. This CDR3 contains 14 residues. V shed 8 bases and J shed 4 bases, with 15 bases lying between them. The CDR3 here is CASLGGAYYNEQFF. As DNA, the CDR3 is TGTGCCAGCCTGGGGGGGGCCTATTACAATGAGCAGTTCTTC.

The chain couples TRBV5-1 to TRBJ2-3, with 11 bases aligning to TRBD2. This CDR3 is built from 15 residues. Per germline, CDR1 SGHRS and CDR2 YFSETQ. V was pared by 3 bases and J by 2 bases, with 2 bases of the junction left unmatched. For the CDR3, the DNA is TGCGCCAGCAGCTGGACTAGCGGGCACACAGATACGCAGTATTTT. Protein sequence: CASSWTSGHTDTQYF.